The TCR beta chain described here comes from a study of Graves' ophthalmopathy and Graves' hyperthyroidism. V lost 5 bases, J lost 10 bases, and 30 bases lay in between. Germline values: CDR1 SGHAT, CDR2 FQNNGV. The CDR3 is made up of 19 amino acids. Amplifying from RNA transcripts, the study obtained TCR beta CDR3 regions. Second-round multiplex PCR came after first-round RT-PCR with HTBI primers. TCRdb redid the calling of the multiplex PCR reads with MiXCR, one entry per CDR3 protein. Of 500,000 to 600,000 distinct CDR3 sequences listed, about two fifths are singletons. Sequencing was carried out using peripheral blood or thyroid tissue (not recorded which). This receptor was identified in an adult man with Graves' hyperthyroidism. The chain combines TRBV11-2 with TRBJ1-6; TRBD1 is a possible D gene (5 bases). CDR3 coding DNA: TGTGCCAGCAGCCATGTAGCGACTGGCGGTGGGGGAATTGGCTCACCCCTCCACTTT. Its translation: CASSHVATGGGGIGSPLHF.